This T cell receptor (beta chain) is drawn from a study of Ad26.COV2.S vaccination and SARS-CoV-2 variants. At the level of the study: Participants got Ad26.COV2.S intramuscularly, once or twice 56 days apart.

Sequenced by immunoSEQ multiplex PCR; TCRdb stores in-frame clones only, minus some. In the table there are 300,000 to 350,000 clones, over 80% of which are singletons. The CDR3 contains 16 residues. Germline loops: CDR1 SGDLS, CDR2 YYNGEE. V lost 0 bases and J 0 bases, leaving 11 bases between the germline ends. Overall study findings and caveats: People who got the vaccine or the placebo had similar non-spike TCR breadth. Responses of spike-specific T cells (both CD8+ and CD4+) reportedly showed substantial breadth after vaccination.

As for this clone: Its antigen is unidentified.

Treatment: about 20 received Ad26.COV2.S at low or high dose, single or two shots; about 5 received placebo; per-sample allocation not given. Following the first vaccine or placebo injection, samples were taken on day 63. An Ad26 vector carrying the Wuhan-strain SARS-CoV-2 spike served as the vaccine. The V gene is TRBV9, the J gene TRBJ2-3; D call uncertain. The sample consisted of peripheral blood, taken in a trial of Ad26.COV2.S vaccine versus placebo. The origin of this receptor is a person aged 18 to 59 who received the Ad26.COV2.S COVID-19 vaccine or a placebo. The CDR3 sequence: CASSVDVRRSTDTQYF. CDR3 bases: TGTGCCAGCAGCGTAGACGTACGACGGAGCACAGATACGCAGTATTTT. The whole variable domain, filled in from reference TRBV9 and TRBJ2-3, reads DSGVTQTPKHLITATGQRVTLRCSPRSGDLSVYWYQQSLDQGLQFLIQYYNGEERAKGNILERFSAQQFPDLHSELNLSSLELGDSALYFCASSVDVRRSTDTQYFGPGTRLTVL.